A single sample gave rise to the 25 T cell receptor beta chains below, sequenced in a study of shared clonotypes between healthy human individuals. Libraries were prepared by immunoSEQ multiplex PCR; TCRdb keeps only in-frame clonotypes and omits some of them. The data contain fewer than 1.8 million clones, about 98.5% of them singletons. Sample: naive CD4+ T cells sorted from blood. Subset denoted: CD45RA+ positively selected. These receptors came from a man younger than 40 in good health.

V and J are TRBV10-1 and TRBJ1-5, with D possibly TRBD1 on 5 matching bases. V was clipped by 6 bases and J by 5 bases, with 11 bases between them. The CDR3 has 13 amino acids. Germline V gene lookup returns CDR1 WNHNN and CDR2 SYGVQD (reference sequence). For the CDR3, the DNA is TGCGCCAGCAGCGCTACAGGAGATCAGCCCCAGCATTTT. Encoded protein: CASSATGDQPQHF.

This chain connects TRBV15 to TRBJ2-7; 8 positions agree with TRBD2. Germline V CDR1 and CDR2: LNHNV, YYDKDF (reference sequence). V gave up 0 bases and J gave up 1 base; unmatched junction bases: 8. The CDR3 sequence is 17 residues long. In DNA form, the CDR3 reads TGTGCCACCAGCAGAGAAGGCCCACCGGGAGGGTCCTACGAGCAGTACTTC. This translates into CATSREGPPGGSYEQYF.

V usage is TRBV7-2 and J usage is TRBJ1-1, with 10 bases fitting TRBD1. CDR3 size: 16 residues. Germline values: CDR1 SGHTA, CDR2 FQGNSA. With V trimmed by 6 bases and J by 6 bases, 13 bases remained unmatched. In nucleotides, the CDR3 is TGTGCCAGCAGAGGAGTTAGCCGGGACAGGGGCCCTGAAGCTTTCTTT. Protein sequence: CASRGVSRDRGPEAFF.

The chain joins TRBV19 to TRBJ1-1; D might be TRBD1 (6 bases). V lost 3 bases and J lost 3, with 17 bases in between. CDR1 LNHDA and CDR2 SQIVND come from the germline V gene (reference sequence). CDR3 size: 16 residues. For the CDR3, the DNA is TGTGCCAGTAGTATCTCGGGGGGCGCAGGGGACACTGAAGCTTTCTTT. Its translation is CASSISGGAGDTEAFF.

The chain uses TRBV5-1 and TRBJ1-4; tentative D call: TRBD1 (5 bases). In germline, CDR1 is SGHRS, CDR2 YFSETQ. The CDR3 totals 15 residues. V lost 0 bases, J lost 8 bases, and 14 bases lay in between. Here the CDR3 DNA reads TGCGCCAGCAGCTTGGCCCGTGGGGCTGGCGAAAAACTGTTTTTT. Protein: CASSLARGAGEKLFF.

The chain joins TRBV5-1 to TRBJ1-3; TRBD1 matches 10 bases. CDR3 length equals 15 residues. V was clipped by 5 bases and J by 3 bases; unmatched bases: 5. Germline CDR1 reads SGHRS; CDR2 reads YFSETQ. CDR3 nucleotides: TGCGCCAGCAGGAAGACAGGGGGCAGTGGAAACACCATATATTTT. Translation gives CASRKTGGSGNTIYF. Looking up the rest from reference TRBV5-1 and TRBJ1-3 gives the full variable domain: KAGVTQTPRYLIKTRGQQVTLSCSPISGHRSVSWYQQTPGQGLQFLFEYFSETQRNKGNFPGRFSGRQFSNSRSEMNVSTLELGDSALYLCASRKTGGSGNTIYFGEGSWLTVV.

The table lists this clone with a count of one. V is TRBV18 and J is TRBJ2-3; maybe TRBD2 (5 bases). Per germline, CDR1 KGHSH and CDR2 LQKENI. The CDR3 sequence is 15 residues long. Trimming took off 3 bases at V and 3 bases at J, with 13 bases between the two ends. CDR3 DNA: TGTGCCAGCTCACCCAGAAATTCGGGAACAGATACGCAGTATTTT. Amino acids: CASSPRNSGTDTQYF. Supplemented by reference TRBV18 and TRBJ2-3, the full variable domain reads NAGVMQNPRHLVRRRGQEARLRCSPMKGHSHVYWYRQLPEEGLKFMVYLQKENIIDESGMPKERFSAEFPKEGPSILRIQQVVRGDSAAYFCASSPRNSGTDTQYFGPGTRLTVL.

The rearrangement joins TRBV27 to TRBJ2-7; the match to TRBD1 covers 8 bases. CDR1 and CDR2 from the germline V gene are MNHEY and SMNVEV (reference sequence). The CDR3 extends over 13 amino acids. After removal of 10 bases from V and 5 bases from J, the junction contained 10 bases not matched to a gene. CDR3 sequence reads: CAIKRDRGNEQYF. The CDR3 coding sequence is TGTGCCATCAAGCGAGACAGGGGTAACGAGCAGTACTTC.

This chain links TRBV5-1 with TRBJ1-3; D remains unclear. Between the trimmed V and J ends, which lost 0 bases and 0 bases, there was a span of 10 bases. The CDR3 contains 16 residues. Germline V gene sequence: CDR1 SGHRS, CDR2 YFSETQ. The DNA of the CDR3 is TGCGCCAGCAGCTTGGGTCTGGCAGGCTCTGGAAACACCATATATTTT. This sequence encodes CASSLGLAGSGNTIYF.

V and J are TRBV10-3 and TRBJ2-5, with TRBD2 matching over 13 bases. Trimming at V came to 8 bases and at J to 5 bases, leaving 14 bases not matched to a gene. Germline V gene sequence: CDR1 ENHRY, CDR2 SYGVKD. This CDR3 has 17 amino acids. The CDR3 DNA reads as TGTGCCATCCGTGGACTAGCGGGAGATGAAGGGTGGGAGACCCAGTACTTC. It codes for CAIRGLAGDEGWETQYF.

The chain couples TRBV10-3 to TRBJ2-6; D not resolved. The CDR3 sequence is 13 residues long. Trimming removed 7 bases from V and 12 bases from J, with 16 bases in between. CDR1 ENHRY and CDR2 SYGVKD come from the germline V gene. The CDR3 DNA is TGTGCCATCATGGAAACTCTCGAAGCCGTCCTGACTTTC. This sequence encodes CAIMETLEAVLTF.

Comments on this clone: In the same sample, other DNA sequences code for this CDR3. This chain connects TRBV25-1 to TRBJ2-7; maybe TRBD1 (5 bases). Trimming cost V 1 base and J 2 bases, with 6 bases left between them. From germline, CDR1 is MGHDK and CDR2 SYGVNS. CDR3 length equals 13 residues. CDR3 protein: CASSESGPYEQYF. The CDR3 DNA is TGTGCCAGCAGTGAATCAGGGCCCTACGAGCAGTACTTC.

The chain links TRBV9 to TRBJ1-2; 8 bases map to TRBD1. V shed 3 bases, J shed 8 bases, and the junction held 12 bases outside the gene matches. CDR1 is SGDLS and CDR2 is YYNGEE in the germline V gene. This CDR3 comprises 15 residues. The CDR3 bases are TGTGCCAGCAGCGCCCTTTCTCAGGGGGCGCAGGGCTACACCTTC. This translates into CASSALSQGAQGYTF.

The V call is TRBV7-6, the J call TRBJ2-2; TRBD2 aligns across 9 bases. The ends lost 5 bases at V and 3 bases at J; junction bases unmatched: 10. CDR1 and CDR2 (germline): SGHVS, FNYEAQ. This CDR3 is 17 amino acids long. The CDR3 is CASSIPSKRGDTGELFF. The CDR3 DNA reads as TGTGCCAGCAGCATACCCTCTAAGCGGGGGGACACCGGGGAGCTGTTTTTT.

The rearrangement uses TRBV10-2 and TRBJ1-2; 12 bases fit TRBD1. This CDR3 is 13 amino acids long. With V trimmed by 7 bases and J by 7 bases, 4 bases remained unmatched. The germline CDR1 and CDR2 sequences are WSHSY and SAAADI. The CDR3, as DNA: TGCGCCAGCACCGGGACAGGGGGCATTGGCTACACCTTC. Translating it yields CASTGTGGIGYTF.

About this clone: The junction differs from germline at one of its ends, possibly a read error. The chain uses TRBV7-2 and TRBJ2-7, with TRBD2 identical over 13 bases. The CDR3 runs 15 residues. The germline V gene has CDR1 SGHTA and CDR2 FQGNSA. For the CDR3, the DNA is TGTGCCAGCAGCTTGAATCGTGGACTAGCGGGAGTTTCGGACTTC. This encodes CASSLNRGLAGVSDF. Full variable domain (rest looked up from reference TRBV7-2 and TRBJ2-7): GAGVSQSPSNKVTEKGKDVELRCDPISGHTALYWYRQSLGQGLEFLIYFQGNSAPDKSGLPSDRFSAERTGGSVSTLTIQRTQQEDSAVYLCASSLNRGLAGVSDFGPGTRLTVT.

The gene calls are TRBV7-9 and TRBJ2-1; D call uncertain. Germline V gene lookup returns CDR1 SEHNR and CDR2 FQNEAQ (reference sequence). This CDR3 has 15 residues. V was shortened by 0 bases and J by 6 bases, with 12 bases between the two germline ends. CDR3 in DNA: TGTGCCAGCAGCTTAGCCCTCCCGGCGGCCAATGAGCAGTTCTTC. Amino acid sequence: CASSLALPAANEQFF.

The V and J genes are TRBV5-1 and TRBJ2-5, with 10 bases that match TRBD1. Germline V CDR1 and CDR2: SGHRS, YFSETQ. V dropped 5 bases and J dropped 4; count of bases not matched to a gene: 8. The CDR3 is made up of 15 amino acids. The CDR3 region is CASSYSGTGAETQYF. DNA of the CDR3: TGCGCCAGCAGTTACTCCGGGACAGGGGCAGAGACCCAGTACTTC.

J is TRBJ1-2 and V is TRBV6-5; 9 positions match TRBD1. Trimming at V came to 4 bases and at J to 8 bases, leaving 11 bases not matched to a gene. Germline CDR1 and CDR2: MNHEY and SVGAGI. The CDR3 consists of 15 residues. CDR3 sequence reads: CASSSRDRVREGYTF. The CDR3 DNA reads as TGTGCCAGCAGTTCCAGGGACAGGGTGAGGGAAGGCTACACCTTC.

The chain uses TRBV29-1 and TRBJ2-3; D gene ambiguous. This CDR3 region has 19 residues. The germline V and J ends were trimmed by 6 bases and 2 bases, with 30 bases remaining between them. Germline V gene sequence: CDR1 SQVTM, CDR2 ANQGSEA. The CDR3 DNA sequence: TGCAGCGTACTAAATTTAGTTTGGGGTCAAAAACGAGCCACAGATACGCAGTATTTT. Its protein is CSVLNLVWGQKRATDTQYF.

Concerning this clone: Other nucleotide sequences in the sample specify the same CDR3. J is TRBJ2-5 and V is TRBV7-3; D remains ambiguous. Germline CDR1 reads SGHTA; CDR2 reads FQGTGA. The CDR3 is made up of 13 amino acids. The V and J ends lost 2 bases and 2 bases respectively, with 6 bases between them. The CDR3 region has the DNA TGTGCCAGCAGCTTATTAGTTCAAGAGACCCAGTACTTC. This codes for CASSLLVQETQYF.

This clone has only one observation. This chain connects TRBV28 to TRBJ1-2, with 7 positions matching TRBD1. CDR1 is MDHEN, CDR2 SYDVKM, per germline. This CDR3 contains 15 residues. J gave up 3 bases and V 5 bases, and 9 bases lay outside the gene matches. CDR3 nucleotide sequence: TGTGCCAGCAGTCCGGGGACAGCGAGGGACTATGGCTACACCTTC. Its translation is CASSPGTARDYGYTF.

The chain recombines TRBV2 with TRBJ2-7, with 8 bases that match TRBD1. V lost 10 bases, J lost 3 bases, and 5 bases stayed unmatched. Germline V lookup: CDR1 SNHLY, CDR2 FYNNEI. This CDR3 spans 12 amino acids. CDR3 residues: CAMGQDFYEQYF. The CDR3 nucleotides are TGTGCCATGGGACAGGACTTCTACGAGCAGTACTTC.

This sequence joins TRBV28 and TRBJ2-1, with unresolved D. Germline CDR1 MDHEN, CDR2 SYDVKM. CDR3 length: 13 amino acids. Between the trimmed V and J ends, which lost 7 bases and 3 bases, there was a span of 10 bases. The CDR3: CASIRGNYNEQFF. CDR3 in DNA: TGTGCCAGCATCCGCGGAAACTACAATGAGCAGTTCTTC. The full variable domain, its missing parts supplied by reference TRBV28 and TRBJ2-1, is DVKVTQSSRYLVKRTGEKVFLECVQDMDHENMFWYRQDPGLGLRLIYFSYDVKMKEKGDIPEGYSVSREKKERFSLILESASTNQTSMYLCASIRGNYNEQFFGPGTRLTVL.

This clone was counted a single time. The chain uses TRBV11-2 and TRBJ2-7; 7 bases match TRBD1. The germline CDR1 and CDR2 sequences are SGHAT and FQNNGV. The V segment lost 1 base and the J segment 0 bases; nucleotides outside the gene matches: 9. This CDR3 is built from 17 residues. The CDR3 spells CASSLGEGQSFSYEQYF. The CDR3 DNA reads as TGTGCCAGCAGCTTAGGCGAGGGACAGTCTTTCTCCTACGAGCAGTACTTC.